This TCR beta chain was identified during a study of blood T cell repertoires in COVID-19. Across the whole study: Samples came from the United States, Italy and Spain, spanning acute and convalescent COVID-19. PBMCs, B-cell-depleted T cells, or T cells were the source of the cDNA or gDNA that made up the material.

In the original workflow: Estimation of nucleated cell counts was performed using reference gene primer amplification. This table comes from immunoSEQ multiplex PCR, and its TCRdb copy is limited to in-frame clones, with some not included. V, J and clone size derive from that table, while D and trimming were established from the DNA sequence. Of about 130,000 clones listed, about 86% are singletons. With V trimmed by 2 bases and J by 2 bases, 9 bases remained unmatched. The CDR3 runs to 17 residues. Germline V gives CDR1 SGHVS, CDR2 FQNEAQ. The V and J genes are TRBV7-8 and TRBJ2-7, with TRBD2 matching over 10 bases. The TCR sequence derives from a woman between 45 and 65 years old who had recovered from COVID-19. The sequencing input was peripheral blood. For the CDR3, the DNA is TGTGCCAGCAGCTTATGGCGAGGGACTAGCGCGACCTACGAGCAGTACTTC. This codes for CASSLWRGTSATYEQYF.